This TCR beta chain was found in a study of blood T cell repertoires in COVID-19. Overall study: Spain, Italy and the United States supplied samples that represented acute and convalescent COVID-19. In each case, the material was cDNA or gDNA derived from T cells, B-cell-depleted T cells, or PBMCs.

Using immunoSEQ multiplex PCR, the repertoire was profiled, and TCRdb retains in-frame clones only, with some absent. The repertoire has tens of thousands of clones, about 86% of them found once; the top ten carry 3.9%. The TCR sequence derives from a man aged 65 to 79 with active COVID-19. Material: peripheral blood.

The CDR3 is CASSLSGGPETQYF. The CDR3 DNA sequence: TGCGCCAGCAGCTTGTCTGGGGGCCCGGAGACCCAGTACTTC. The rearrangement uses TRBV5-1 and TRBJ2-5; perhaps TRBD1 as D (6 bases). The CDR3 length is 14 residues. Trimming removed 1 base from V and 5 bases from J, with 12 bases in between. Germline V gene sequence: CDR1 SGHRS, CDR2 YFSETQ. Based on the CDR3 plus reference TRBV5-1 and TRBJ2-5, the full variable domain is KAGVTQTPRYLIKTRGQQVTLSCSPISGHRSVSWYQQTPGQGLQFLFEYFSETQRNKGNFPGRFSGRQFSNSRSEMNVSTLELGDSALYLCASSLSGGPETQYFGPGTRLLVL.